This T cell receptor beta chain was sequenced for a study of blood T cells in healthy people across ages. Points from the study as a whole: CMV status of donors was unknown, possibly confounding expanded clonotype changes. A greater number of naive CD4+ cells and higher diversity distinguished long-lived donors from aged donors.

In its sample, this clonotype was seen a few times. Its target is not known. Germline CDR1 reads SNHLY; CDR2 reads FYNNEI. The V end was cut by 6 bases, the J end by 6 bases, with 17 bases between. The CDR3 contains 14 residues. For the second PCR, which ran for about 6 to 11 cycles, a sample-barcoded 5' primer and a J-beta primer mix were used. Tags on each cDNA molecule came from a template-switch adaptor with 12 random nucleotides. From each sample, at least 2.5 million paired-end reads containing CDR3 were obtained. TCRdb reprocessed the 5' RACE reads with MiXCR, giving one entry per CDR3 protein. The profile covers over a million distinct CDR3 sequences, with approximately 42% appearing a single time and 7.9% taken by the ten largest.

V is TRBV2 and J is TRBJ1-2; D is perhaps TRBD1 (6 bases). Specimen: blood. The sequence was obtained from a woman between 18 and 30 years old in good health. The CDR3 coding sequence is TGTGCCAGCAGCCCCAAGGAGGGGGTAGATGGCTACACCTTC. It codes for CASSPKEGVDGYTF. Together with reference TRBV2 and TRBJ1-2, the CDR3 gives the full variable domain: EPEVTQTPSHQVTQMGQEVILRCVPISNHLYFYWYRQILGQKVEFLVSFYNNEISEKSEIFDDQFSVERPDGSNFTLKIRSTKLEDSAMYFCASSPKEGVDGYTFGSGTRLTVV.